This T cell receptor (beta chain) was identified in a study of blood T cell repertoires in COVID-19. Study summary: From the United States, Italy and Spain came samples of acute and convalescent COVID-19. The analysed material was cDNA or gDNA that came from T cells, B-cell-depleted T cells, or PBMCs.

The CDR3 is made up of 13 amino acids. Looked up from germline, CDR1 is LNHDA and CDR2 is SQIVND (reference sequence). Trimming shortened V by 5 bases and J by 0 bases, and 7 bases separated the two germline ends. Authors' methods: Counts of nucleated cells, estimated from reference gene primer amplification, were obtained. Sequencing was performed with immunoSEQ multiplex PCR; in TCRdb, only in-frame clones are kept and a portion is missing. The DNA was the basis for D and trimming; V, J and clone size are from that table. The table has about 80,000 clones, around 88% seen once. The clonotype originates from a woman of 80 years or more with acute or convalescent COVID-19. The sample taken for sequencing was peripheral blood. V gene TRBV19 combines with J gene TRBJ1-1; D is ambiguous. The DNA of the CDR3 is TGTGCCAGTAGTGTACAGTTGAACACTGAAGCTTTCTTT. It codes for CASSVQLNTEAFF.